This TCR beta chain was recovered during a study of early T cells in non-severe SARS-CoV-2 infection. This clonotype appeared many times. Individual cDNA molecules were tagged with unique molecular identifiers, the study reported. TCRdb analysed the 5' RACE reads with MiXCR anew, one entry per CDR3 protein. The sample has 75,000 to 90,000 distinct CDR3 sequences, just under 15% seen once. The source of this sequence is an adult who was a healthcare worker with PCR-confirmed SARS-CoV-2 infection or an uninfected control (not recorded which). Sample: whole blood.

CDR3 residues: CASSASVSSYNEQFF. The CDR3 region has the DNA TGTGCCAGCAGCGCTAGCGTTAGCTCCTACAATGAGCAGTTCTTC. V is TRBV12-3 or TRBV12-4 and J is TRBJ2-1; tentatively, D is TRBD2 (6 bases). V was cut by 6 bases and J by 0 bases, with 12 bases left in between. The CDR3 length is 15 residues.